This entry features one TCR beta chain sequence. This clone has only one observation. Its cognate antigen has yet to be identified. It has no much larger one-base neighbor in the sample; base qualities were not kept. Taken from the germline V gene (reference sequence), the CDR1 and CDR2 loops are LNHDA and SQIVND. Including the terminal cysteine and phenylalanine, the CDR3 comprises 14 residues. Here the CDR3 DNA is all that survives: 42 bases in frame from base 1. V and J are truncated by 6 bases and 5 bases respectively, leaving an intervening sequence of 14 bases. The data stem from a study of identifying expanded T cells in peripheral blood (dated by TCRdb to about 2019). About the investigation overall: Four technical replicates, made by sequencing separate aliquots from the same pool of genomic DNA, were compared pairwise. Points the paper makes about the study in general: Both the number of clones called differentially abundant and the false-positive rate were significantly reduced by the beta-binomial model across all healthy-donor time intervals. The binomial model flagged roughly 1.2 differentially abundant clones between technical replicates but 15 to 17 over around two weeks and 19 over roughly 4 weeks. In all healthy donors, the variance in clone template counts between samples taken around two weeks apart rose significantly as total template count increased. The authors expected that over much longer intervals, such as months to years, biological variance in healthy repertoires might increase even further.

The immunoSEQ Assay, which uses bias-controlled multiplex PCR amplification of genomic DNA, was used to profile TCRbeta CDR3 regions. The authors' pipeline ran thus. The absolute abundance of each unique TCRbeta CDR3 region was quantified after sequences were collapsed and filtered. Two models were used to test differential abundance: a binomial model (Fisher-equivalent) and a beta-binomial model that adds time-dependent variance fitted from healthy donors. Any clone with fewer than 5 combined templates was excluded, and a clone was called differentially abundant if its Benjamini-Hochberg FDR was below 0.01. The form v = (b*log(k)+a)^2 was used to model beta-binomial variance as a function of total template count across the two samples. Not all clones reach the TCRdb copy of this immuneACCESS table, which keeps in-frame sequences only. Checked studies attribute under half of the gap to unresolved V genes and leave the rest unexplained. D and trimming come from the DNA, and the V and J calls and clone size come from that table. The sample profile shows 90,000 to 100,000 clones; roughly 88% of them were found once. Of the sample, under 6.5% falls within the top ten clones.

During the collection period, no infections or other immune events were recorded for the healthy donors. Healthy-donor blood repertoires served as a training cohort to calibrate time-dependent variance in a beta-binomial model of T-cell clone differential abundance. There were about 10 healthy donors in the training cohort, of whom 3 were female and 7 were male. Donor ages ranged from roughly 25 to 65 years, with an average of roughly 40 years. Whole blood, obtained from a commercial supplier, was collected from each healthy donor at three time points spaced about 2 weeks apart. For immunosequencing, genomic DNA was extracted from unsorted whole blood.

Sample: blood. This TCR derives from a person aged 18 to 69 in good health. The chain joins TRBV19 to TRBJ2-1, and possibly TRBD1, on 5 matching bases. The CDR3 protein is CASSRVGKNNEQFF. Read as DNA, the sequence is TGTGCCAGTAGCAGGGTTGGGAAGAACAATGAGCAGTTCTTC. The reference TRBV19 and TRBJ2-1 proteins fill in what lies around the CDR3, so the full variable domain reads DGGITQSPKYLFRKEGQNVTLSCEQNLNHDAMYWYRQDPGQGLRLIYYSQIVNDFQKGDIAEGYSVSREKKESFPLTVTSAQKNPTAFYLCASSRVGKNNEQFFGPGTRLTVL.